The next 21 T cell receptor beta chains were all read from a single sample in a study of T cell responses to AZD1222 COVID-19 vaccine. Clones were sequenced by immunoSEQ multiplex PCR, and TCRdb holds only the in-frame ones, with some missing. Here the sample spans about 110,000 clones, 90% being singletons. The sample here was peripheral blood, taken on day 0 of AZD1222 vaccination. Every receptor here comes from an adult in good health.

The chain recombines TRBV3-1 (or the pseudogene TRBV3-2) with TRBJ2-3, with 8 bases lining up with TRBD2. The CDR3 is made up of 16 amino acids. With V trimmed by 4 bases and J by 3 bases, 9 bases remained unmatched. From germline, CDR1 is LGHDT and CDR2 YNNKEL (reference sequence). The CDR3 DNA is TGTGCCAGCAGCCCGCTAGCGGGTGGGAGAACAGATACGCAGTATTTT. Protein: CASSPLAGGRTDTQYF.

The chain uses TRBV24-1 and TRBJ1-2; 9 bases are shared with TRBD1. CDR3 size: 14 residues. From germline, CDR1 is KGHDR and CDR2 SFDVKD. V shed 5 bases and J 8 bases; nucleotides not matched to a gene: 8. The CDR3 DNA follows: TGTGCCACCAGTGGCGACAGGGGGGTTTGGGGCTACACCTTC. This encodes CATSGDRGVWGYTF.

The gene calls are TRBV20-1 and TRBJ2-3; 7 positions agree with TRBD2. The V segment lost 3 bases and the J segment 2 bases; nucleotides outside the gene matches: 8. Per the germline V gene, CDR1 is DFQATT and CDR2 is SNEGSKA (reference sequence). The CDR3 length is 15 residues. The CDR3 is CSASGSGEVTDTQYF. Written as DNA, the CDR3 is TGCAGTGCTAGTGGAAGCGGGGAGGTCACAGATACGCAGTATTTT.

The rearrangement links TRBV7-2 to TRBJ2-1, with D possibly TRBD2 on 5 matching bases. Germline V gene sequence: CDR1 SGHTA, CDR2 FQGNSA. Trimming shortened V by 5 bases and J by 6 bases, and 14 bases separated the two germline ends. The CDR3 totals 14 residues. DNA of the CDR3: TGTGCCAGCAGCCCGCCGCTGCGGGCCAATGAGCAGTTCTTC. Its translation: CASSPPLRANEQFF.

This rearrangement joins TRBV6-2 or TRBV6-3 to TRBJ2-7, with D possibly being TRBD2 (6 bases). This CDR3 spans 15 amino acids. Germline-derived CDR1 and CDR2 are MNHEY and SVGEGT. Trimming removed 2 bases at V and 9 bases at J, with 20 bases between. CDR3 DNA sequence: TGTGCCAGCAGTTACGGGAGCGGGCCCACGCTGGGGCAGTACTTC. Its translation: CASSYGSGPTLGQYF.

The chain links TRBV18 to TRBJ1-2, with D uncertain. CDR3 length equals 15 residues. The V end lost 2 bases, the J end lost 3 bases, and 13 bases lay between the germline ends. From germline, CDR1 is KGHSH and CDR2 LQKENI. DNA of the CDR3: TGTGCCAGCTCACCATCCTCGGACGCAGACTATGGCTACACCTTC. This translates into CASSPSSDADYGYTF.

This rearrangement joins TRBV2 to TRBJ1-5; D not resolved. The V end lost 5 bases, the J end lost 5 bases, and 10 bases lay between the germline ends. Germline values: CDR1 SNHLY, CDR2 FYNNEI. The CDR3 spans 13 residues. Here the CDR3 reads CASSTEEYQPQHF. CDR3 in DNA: TGTGCCAGCAGTACTGAGGAATATCAGCCCCAGCATTTT.

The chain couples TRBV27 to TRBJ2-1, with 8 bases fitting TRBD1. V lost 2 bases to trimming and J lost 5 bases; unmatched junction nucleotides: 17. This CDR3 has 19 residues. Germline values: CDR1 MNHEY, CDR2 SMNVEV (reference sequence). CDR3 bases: TGTGCCAGCAGTTTAAGGCAGGGGGCGGGAAACCCCCCCCACAATGAGCAGTTCTTC. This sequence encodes CASSLRQGAGNPPHNEQFF.

CDR3 protein: CASSDSDSVNSPLHF. In DNA, the CDR3 is TGTGCCAGCAGCGACTCGGACAGTGTGAATTCACCCCTCCACTTT. This chain links TRBV4-2 with TRBJ1-6; weak D call: TRBD1 (6 bases). V was clipped by 5 bases and J by 7 bases, with 15 bases between them. Germline CDR1 and CDR2: LGHNA and YNFKEQ. CDR3 size: 15 residues.

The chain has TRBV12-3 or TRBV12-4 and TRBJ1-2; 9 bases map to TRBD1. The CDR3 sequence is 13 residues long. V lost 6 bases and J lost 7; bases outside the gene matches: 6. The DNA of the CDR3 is TGTGCCAGCAGCCCGACAGGGGGAAGTGGCTACACCTTC. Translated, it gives CASSPTGGSGYTF.

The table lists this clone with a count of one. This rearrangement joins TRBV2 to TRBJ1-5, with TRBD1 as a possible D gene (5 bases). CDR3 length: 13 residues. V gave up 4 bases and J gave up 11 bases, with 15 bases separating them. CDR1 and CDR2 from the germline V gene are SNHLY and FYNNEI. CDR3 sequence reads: CASSVGVLTAQHF. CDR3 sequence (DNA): TGTGCCAGCAGTGTGGGGGTTCTCACGGCCCAGCATTTT.

CDR3 coding DNA: TGTGCCTGGGAGGGAAATAGCAATCAGCCCCAGCATTTT. Translating it yields CAWEGNSNQPQHF. The gene calls are TRBV30 and TRBJ1-5; D remains unclear. In germline, CDR1 is GTSNPN, CDR2 SVGIG (reference sequence). The CDR3 has 13 residues. The ends were cut back, 5 bases at V and 0 bases at J, with 8 bases in the middle.

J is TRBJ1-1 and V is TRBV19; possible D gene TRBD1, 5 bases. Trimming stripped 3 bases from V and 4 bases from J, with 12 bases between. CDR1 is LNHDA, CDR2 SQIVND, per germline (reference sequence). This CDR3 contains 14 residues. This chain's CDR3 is CASSIPVRGTEAFF. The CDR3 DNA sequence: TGTGCCAGTAGTATCCCCGTAAGGGGCACTGAAGCTTTCTTT.

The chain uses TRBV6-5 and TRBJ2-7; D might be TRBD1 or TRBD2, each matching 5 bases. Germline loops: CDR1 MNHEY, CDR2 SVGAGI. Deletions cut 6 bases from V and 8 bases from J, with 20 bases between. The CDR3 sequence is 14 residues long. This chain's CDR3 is CASSRRDPLAKQYF. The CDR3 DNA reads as TGTGCCAGCAGCCGCAGGGACCCACTTGCGAAGCAGTACTTC.

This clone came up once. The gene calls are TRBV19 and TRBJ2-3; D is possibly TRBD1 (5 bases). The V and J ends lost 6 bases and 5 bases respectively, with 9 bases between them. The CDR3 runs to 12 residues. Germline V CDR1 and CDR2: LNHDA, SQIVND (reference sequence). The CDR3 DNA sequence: TGTGCCAGTAGCAGGGCGAGAGATACGCAGTATTTT. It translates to CASSRARDTQYF. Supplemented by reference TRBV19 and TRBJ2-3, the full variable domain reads DGGITQSPKYLFRKEGQNVTLSCEQNLNHDAMYWYRQDPGQGLRLIYYSQIVNDFQKGDIAEGYSVSREKKESFPLTVTSAQKNPTAFYLCASSRARDTQYFGPGTRLTVL.

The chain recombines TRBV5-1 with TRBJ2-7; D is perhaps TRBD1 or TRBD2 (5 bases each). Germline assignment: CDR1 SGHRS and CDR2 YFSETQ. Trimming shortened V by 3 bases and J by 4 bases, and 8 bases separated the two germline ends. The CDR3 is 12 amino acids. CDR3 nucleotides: TGCGCCAGCAGCTCGGGACCTTACGAGCAGTACTTC. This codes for CASSSGPYEQYF.

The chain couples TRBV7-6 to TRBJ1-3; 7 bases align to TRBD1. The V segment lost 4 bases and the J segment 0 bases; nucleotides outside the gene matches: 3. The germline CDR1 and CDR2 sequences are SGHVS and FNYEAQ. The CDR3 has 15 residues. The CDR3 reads CASSYRQGSGNTIYF. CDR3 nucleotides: TGTGCCAGCAGCTACCGACAGGGCTCTGGAAACACCATATATTTT.

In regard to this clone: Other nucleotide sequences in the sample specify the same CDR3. CDR3 in amino acids: CASSLESGRDNEQFF. CDR3 DNA sequence: TGTGCCAGCAGCTTGGAGAGCGGGAGGGACAATGAGCAGTTCTTC. The V and J genes are TRBV5-4 and TRBJ2-1, with 10 bases identical to TRBD2. The CDR3 contains 15 residues. V lost 0 bases and J lost 5; bases outside the gene matches: 2. In germline, CDR1 is SGHNT, CDR2 YYREEE (reference sequence).

The DNA of the CDR3 is TGTGCCAGCAGTCTTATACCCTCCTCGGGAGCGGGTAACACCGGGGAGCTGTTTTTT. The encoded protein is CASSLIPSSGAGNTGELFF. The chain combines TRBV28 with TRBJ2-2; perhaps TRBD2 as D (6 bases). Trimming took off 5 bases at V and 2 bases at J, with 24 bases between the two ends. The CDR3 length is 19 residues. Germline CDR1 is MDHEN and CDR2 is SYDVKM.

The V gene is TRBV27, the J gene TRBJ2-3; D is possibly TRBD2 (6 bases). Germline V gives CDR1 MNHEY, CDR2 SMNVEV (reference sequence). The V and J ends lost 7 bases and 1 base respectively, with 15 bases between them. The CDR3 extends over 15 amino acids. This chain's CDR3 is CASTRTLAGTDTQYF. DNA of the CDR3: TGTGCCAGCACCCGCACTTTAGCGGGCACAGATACGCAGTATTTT.

The CDR3 here is CATSRPGLAGVEQYF. CDR3 DNA sequence: TGTGCCACCAGCAGACCCGGACTAGCGGGAGTTGAGCAGTACTTC. The V call is TRBV15, the J call TRBJ2-7; 13 bases agree with TRBD2. CDR1 and CDR2 (germline): LNHNV, YYDKDF (reference sequence). The CDR3 runs to 15 residues. With 2 bases clipped from V and 7 bases from J, the junction kept 5 bases outside the gene matches.